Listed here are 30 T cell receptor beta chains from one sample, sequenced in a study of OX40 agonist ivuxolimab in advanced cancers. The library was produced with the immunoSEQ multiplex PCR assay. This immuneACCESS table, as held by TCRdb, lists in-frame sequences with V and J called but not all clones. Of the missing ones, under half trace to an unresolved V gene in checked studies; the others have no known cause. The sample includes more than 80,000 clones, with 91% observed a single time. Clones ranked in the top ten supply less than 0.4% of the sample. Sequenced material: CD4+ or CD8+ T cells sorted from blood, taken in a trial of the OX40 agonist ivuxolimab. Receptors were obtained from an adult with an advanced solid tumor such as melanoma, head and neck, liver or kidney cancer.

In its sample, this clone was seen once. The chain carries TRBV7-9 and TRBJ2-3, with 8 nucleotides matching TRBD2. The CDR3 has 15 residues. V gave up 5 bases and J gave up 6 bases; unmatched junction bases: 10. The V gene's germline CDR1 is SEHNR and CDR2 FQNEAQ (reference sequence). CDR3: CASSEKREPSDTQYF. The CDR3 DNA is TGTGCCAGCAGCGAAAAGCGGGAGCCATCGGATACGCAGTATTTT.

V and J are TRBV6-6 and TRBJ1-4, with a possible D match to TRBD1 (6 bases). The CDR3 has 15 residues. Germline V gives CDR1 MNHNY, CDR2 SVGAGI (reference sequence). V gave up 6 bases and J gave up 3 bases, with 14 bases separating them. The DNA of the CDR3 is TGTGCCAGCAGCCCGAGGGGGGAGGCTAATGAAAAACTGTTTTTT. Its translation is CASSPRGEANEKLFF.

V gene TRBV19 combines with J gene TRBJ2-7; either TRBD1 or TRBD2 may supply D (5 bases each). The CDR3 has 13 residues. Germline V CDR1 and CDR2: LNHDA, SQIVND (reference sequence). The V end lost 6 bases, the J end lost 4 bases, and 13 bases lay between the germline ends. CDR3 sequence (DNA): TGTGCCAGTAGCAGGGAGAAGGGATACGAGCAGTACTTC. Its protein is CASSREKGYEQYF.

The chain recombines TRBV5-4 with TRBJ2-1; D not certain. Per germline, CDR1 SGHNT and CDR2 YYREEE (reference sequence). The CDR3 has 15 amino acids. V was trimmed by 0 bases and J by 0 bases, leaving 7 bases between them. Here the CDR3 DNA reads TGTGCCAGCAGCTTGGACACTCCCTCCTACAATGAGCAGTTCTTC. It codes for CASSLDTPSYNEQFF.

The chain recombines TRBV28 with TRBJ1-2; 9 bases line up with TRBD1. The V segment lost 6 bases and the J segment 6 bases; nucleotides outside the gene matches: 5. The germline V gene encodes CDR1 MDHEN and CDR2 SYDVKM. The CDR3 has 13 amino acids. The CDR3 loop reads CASSSGQGDGYTF. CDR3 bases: TGTGCCAGCAGCTCGGGACAGGGCGATGGCTACACCTTC.

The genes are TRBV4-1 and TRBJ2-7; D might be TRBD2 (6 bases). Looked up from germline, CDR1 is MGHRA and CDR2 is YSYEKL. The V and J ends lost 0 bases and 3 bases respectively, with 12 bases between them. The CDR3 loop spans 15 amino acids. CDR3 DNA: TGCGCCAGCAGCCAAGAAAGGGGACTCCTCTACGAGCAGTACTTC. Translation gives CASSQERGLLYEQYF.

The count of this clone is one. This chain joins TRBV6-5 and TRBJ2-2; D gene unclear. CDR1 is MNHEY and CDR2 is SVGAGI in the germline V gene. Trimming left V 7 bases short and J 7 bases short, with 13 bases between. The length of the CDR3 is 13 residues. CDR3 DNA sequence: TGTGCCAGCACCGAAGCTGTTAGCGGGGAGCTGTTTTTT. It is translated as CASTEAVSGELFF.

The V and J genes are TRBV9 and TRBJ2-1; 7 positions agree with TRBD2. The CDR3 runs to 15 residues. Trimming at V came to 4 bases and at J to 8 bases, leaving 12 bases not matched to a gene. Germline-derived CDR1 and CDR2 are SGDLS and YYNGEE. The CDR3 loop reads CASSPGIAGWDEQFF. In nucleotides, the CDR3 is TGTGCCAGCAGCCCAGGGATAGCGGGCTGGGATGAGCAGTTCTTC.

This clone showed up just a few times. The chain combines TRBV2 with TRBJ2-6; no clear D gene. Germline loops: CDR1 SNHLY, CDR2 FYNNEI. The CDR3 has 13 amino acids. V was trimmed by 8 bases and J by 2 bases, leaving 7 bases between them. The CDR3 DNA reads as TGTGCCAGCGAACCGGCTGGGGCCAACGTCCTGACTTTC. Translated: CASEPAGANVLTF.

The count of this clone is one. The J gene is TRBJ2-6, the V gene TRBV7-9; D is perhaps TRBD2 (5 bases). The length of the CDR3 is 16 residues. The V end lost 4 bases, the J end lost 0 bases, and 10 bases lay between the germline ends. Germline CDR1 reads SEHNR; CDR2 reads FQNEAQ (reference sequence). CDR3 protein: CASSSPDYSGANVLTF. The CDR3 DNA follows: TGTGCCAGCAGCTCCCCCGACTACTCTGGGGCCAACGTCCTGACTTTC.

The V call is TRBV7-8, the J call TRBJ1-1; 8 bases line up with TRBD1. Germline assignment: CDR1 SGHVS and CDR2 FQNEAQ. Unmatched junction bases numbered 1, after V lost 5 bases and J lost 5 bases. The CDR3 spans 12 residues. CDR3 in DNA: TGTGCCAGCAGCCGACAGGGGACTGAAGCTTTCTTT. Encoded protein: CASSRQGTEAFF.

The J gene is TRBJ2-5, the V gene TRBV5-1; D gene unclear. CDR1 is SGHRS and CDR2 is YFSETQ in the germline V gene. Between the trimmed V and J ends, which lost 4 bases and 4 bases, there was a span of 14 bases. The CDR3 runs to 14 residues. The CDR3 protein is CASSGSGRRETQYF. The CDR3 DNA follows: TGCGCCAGCAGCGGGTCAGGCAGGCGAGAGACCCAGTACTTC.

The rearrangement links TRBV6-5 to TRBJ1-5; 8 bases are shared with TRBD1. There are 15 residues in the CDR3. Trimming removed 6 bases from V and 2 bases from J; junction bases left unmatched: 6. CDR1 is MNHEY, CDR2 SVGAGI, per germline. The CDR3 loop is CASSLDRVGNQPQHF. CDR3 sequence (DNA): TGTGCCAGCAGCTTGGACAGGGTAGGCAATCAGCCCCAGCATTTT.

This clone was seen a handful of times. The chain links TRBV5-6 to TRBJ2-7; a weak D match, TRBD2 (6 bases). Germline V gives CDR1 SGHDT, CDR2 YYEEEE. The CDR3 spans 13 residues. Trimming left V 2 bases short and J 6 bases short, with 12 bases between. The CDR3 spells CASSFRGTGEQYF. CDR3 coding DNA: TGTGCCAGCAGCTTTCGGGGGACGGGCGAGCAGTACTTC. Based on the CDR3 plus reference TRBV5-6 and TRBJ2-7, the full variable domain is DAGVTQSPTHLIKTRGQQVTLRCSPKSGHDTVSWYQQALGQGPQFIFQYYEEEERQRGNFPDRFSGHQFPNYSSELNVNALLLGDSALYLCASSFRGTGEQYFGPGTRLTVT.

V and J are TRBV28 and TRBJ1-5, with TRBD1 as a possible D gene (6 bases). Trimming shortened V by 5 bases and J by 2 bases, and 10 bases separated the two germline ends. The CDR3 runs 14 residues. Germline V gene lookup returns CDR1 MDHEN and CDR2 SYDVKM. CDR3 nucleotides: TGTGCCAGCAGTACAGGGTTTGGCAATCAGCCCCAGCATTTT. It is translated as CASSTGFGNQPQHF.

This chain's CDR3 is CASSLARLVVDTGELFF. The DNA for the CDR3 is TGTGCCAGCAGCTTAGCCAGACTAGTGGTCGACACCGGGGAGCTGTTTTTT. The chain combines TRBV13 with TRBJ2-2; D perhaps matches TRBD2 (6 bases). The CDR3 is 17 residues long. The V gene lost 1 base and the J gene lost 3 bases, with 15 bases spanning the gap. The germline CDR1 and CDR2 sequences are PRHDT and FYEKMQ (reference sequence).

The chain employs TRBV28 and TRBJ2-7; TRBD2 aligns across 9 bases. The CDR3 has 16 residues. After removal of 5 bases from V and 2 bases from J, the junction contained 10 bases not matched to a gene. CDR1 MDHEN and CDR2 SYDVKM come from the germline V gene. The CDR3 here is CASSRTSDHYAYEQYF. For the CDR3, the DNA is TGTGCCAGCAGTCGGACTAGCGATCATTATGCCTACGAGCAGTACTTC.

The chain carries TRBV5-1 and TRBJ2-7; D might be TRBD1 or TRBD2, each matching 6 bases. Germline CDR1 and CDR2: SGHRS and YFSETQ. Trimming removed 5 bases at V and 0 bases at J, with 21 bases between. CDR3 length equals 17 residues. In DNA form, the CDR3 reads TGCGCCAGCAGTGGTGGGTTGGGGGGCCCCTCCTCCTACGAGCAGTACTTC. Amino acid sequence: CASSGGLGGPSSYEQYF.

CDR3 amino acids: CAITRLVRSEETQYF. For the CDR3, the DNA is TGTGCCATTACTCGACTAGTTAGGTCGGAGGAGACCCAGTACTTC. The V gene is TRBV25-1, the J gene TRBJ2-5, with D possibly matching TRBD2 (6 bases). The V end was cut by 10 bases, the J end by 5 bases, with 23 bases between. From germline, CDR1 is MGHDK and CDR2 SYGVNS. The CDR3 spans 15 residues.

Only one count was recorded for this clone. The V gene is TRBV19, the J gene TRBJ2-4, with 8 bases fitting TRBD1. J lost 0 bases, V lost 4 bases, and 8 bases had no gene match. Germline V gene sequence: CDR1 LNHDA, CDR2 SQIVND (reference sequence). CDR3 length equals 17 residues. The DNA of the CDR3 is TGTGCCAGTAGTACCTCGACAGGGGCCCCAGCCAAAAACATTCAGTACTTC. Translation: CASSTSTGAPAKNIQYF.

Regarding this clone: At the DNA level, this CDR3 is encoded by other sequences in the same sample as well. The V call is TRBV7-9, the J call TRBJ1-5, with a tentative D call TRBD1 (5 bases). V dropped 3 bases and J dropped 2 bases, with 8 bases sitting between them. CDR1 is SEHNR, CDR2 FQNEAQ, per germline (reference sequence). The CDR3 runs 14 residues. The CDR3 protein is CASSLGGGNQPQHF. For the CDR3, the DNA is TGTGCCAGCAGCTTGGGGGGAGGCAATCAGCCCCAGCATTTT.

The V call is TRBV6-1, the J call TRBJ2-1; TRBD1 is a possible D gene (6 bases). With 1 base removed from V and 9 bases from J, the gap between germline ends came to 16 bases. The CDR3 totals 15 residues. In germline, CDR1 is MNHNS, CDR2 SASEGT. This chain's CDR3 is CASSEGGRRYVEQFF. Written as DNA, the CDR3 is TGTGCCAGCAGTGAAGGGGGGCGCCGGTACGTTGAGCAGTTCTTC.

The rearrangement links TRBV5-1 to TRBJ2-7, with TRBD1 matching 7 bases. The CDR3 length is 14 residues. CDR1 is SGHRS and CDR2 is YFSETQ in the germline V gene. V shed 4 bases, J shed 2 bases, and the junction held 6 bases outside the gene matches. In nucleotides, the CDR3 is TGCGCCAGCAGCCCGGGCGGACAGGCCTACGAGCAGTACTTC. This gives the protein CASSPGGQAYEQYF.

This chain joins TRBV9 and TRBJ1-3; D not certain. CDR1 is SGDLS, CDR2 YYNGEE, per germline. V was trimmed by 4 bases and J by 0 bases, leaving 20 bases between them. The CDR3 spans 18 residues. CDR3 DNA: TGTGCCAGCAGCCCCCGTGAATGGGCCGCAGGCTCTGGAAACACCATATATTTT. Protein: CASSPREWAAGSGNTIYF.

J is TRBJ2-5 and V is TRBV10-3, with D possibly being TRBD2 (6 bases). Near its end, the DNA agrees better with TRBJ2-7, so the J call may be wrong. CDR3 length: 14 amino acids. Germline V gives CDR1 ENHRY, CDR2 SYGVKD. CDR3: CAISDPSDYYEQYF. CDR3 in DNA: TGTGCCATCAGTGATCCTAGCGATTACTACGAGCAGTACTTC.

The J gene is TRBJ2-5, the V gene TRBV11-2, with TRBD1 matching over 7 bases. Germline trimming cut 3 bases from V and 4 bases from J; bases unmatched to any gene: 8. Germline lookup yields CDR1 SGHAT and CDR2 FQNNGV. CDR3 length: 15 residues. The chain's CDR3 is CASSFNRGMGETQYF. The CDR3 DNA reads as TGTGCCAGCAGCTTCAACAGGGGAATGGGAGAGACCCAGTACTTC.

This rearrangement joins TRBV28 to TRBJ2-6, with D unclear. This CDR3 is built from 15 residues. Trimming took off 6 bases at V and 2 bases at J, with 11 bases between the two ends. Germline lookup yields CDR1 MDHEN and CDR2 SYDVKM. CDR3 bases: TGTGCCAGCAGGCGTGGTGGAACTGGGGCCAACGTCCTGACTTTC. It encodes CASRRGGTGANVLTF.

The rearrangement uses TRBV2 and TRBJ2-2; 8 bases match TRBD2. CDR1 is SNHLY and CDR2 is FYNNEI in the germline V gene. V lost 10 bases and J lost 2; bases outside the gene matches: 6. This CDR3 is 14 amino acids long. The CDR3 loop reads CATRTSRNTGELFF. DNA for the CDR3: TGTGCCACCCGGACTAGCCGAAACACCGGGGAGCTGTTTTTT.

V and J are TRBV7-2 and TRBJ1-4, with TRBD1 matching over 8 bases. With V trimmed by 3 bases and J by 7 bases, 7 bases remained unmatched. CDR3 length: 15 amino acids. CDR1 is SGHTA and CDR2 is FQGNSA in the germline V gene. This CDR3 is CASSFVPGGGEKLFF. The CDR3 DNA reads TGTGCCAGCAGCTTTGTCCCAGGGGGCGGTGAAAAACTGTTTTTT.

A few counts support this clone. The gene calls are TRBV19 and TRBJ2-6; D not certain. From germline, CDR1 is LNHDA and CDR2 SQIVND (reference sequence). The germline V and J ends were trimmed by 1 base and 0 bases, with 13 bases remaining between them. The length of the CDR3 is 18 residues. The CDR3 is CASSIGPPVNSGANVLTF. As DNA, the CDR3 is TGTGCCAGTAGTATAGGCCCCCCAGTAAACTCTGGGGCCAACGTCCTGACTTTC. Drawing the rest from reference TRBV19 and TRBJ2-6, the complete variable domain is DGGITQSPKYLFRKEGQNVTLSCEQNLNHDAMYWYRQDPGQGLRLIYYSQIVNDFQKGDIAEGYSVSREKKESFPLTVTSAQKNPTAFYLCASSIGPPVNSGANVLTFGAGSRLTVL.